This TCR beta chain was found in a study of cytomegalovirus exposure and HLA in healthy donors (dated by TCRdb to about 2017). The study in broad terms: In an earlier analysis of fewer than 750 of the donors, 276 Gb of sequence data and 95 million to 130 million unique TCR beta sequences from about 179 million T cells were reported. In a later analysis, previously published TCR beta repertoires from some 640 donors were re-analyzed and high-resolution HLA genotyping was added so that TCR occurrence patterns could be studied. On average, around 240,000 unique TCR beta nucleotide sequences were sequenced per donor among some 420 genotyped donors of the cohort, with roughly 18% of those sequences being non-productive. Of the roughly 420 genotyped donors, approximately 80% were placed in the genetic ancestry cluster associated with self-reported Caucasian donors. An earlier analysis of some 500 of the donors applied high-throughput TCR beta sequencing to assess whether each TCR beta V gene segment acted as functional or pseudogenic. The number of typed donors differed by locus: roughly 620-630 for A, B, C, DRB1 and DQB1; 522 for DQA1; some 590 for DPA1; and about 450 for DPB1. Class I and class II HLA loci were covered by the typing at four-digit resolution. In the later analysis, no new phenotypic data were used to find candidate immune exposures; instead, reliance was placed on TCR beta sequences and their occurrence across donors. An early release covering just under 650 HLA-typed donors comprised 250 to 350 gigabases of sequencing data and around 80 million unique TCR sequences. A later genetic analysis took genome-wide SNP genotypes for about 55% of the 666 donors and used that subset as a discovery cohort. The study was designed to test whether signatures of past pathogen exposure could be identified by cataloging public T cell receptors. All discovery cohort repertoires had been generated on a single sequencing platform. Four to six DR-DQ haplotypes were handled as single units for association and clustering, since linkage in the cohort was strong. To predict cytomegalovirus infection status, the study brought together high-throughput TCR immunosequencing, statistical association of individual TCRs with disease status, and machine learning. Alongside the repertoire data, information on donor age, sex, ethnicity and CMV serostatus was compiled. Using immunosequencing, the study profiled T cell repertoires from 500 to 800 subjects and related those repertoires to cytomegalovirus serostatus. In addition to the first cohort of approximately 650 subjects, a separate validation cohort of 130 or so different subjects was used. Study-wide findings and limitations: CMV serostatus was the only immune exposure information available for the cohort. A group of highly shared sequence variants was considered likely to be a technical artifact of the sequencing pipeline. Fewer than 20 rarely observed V segments, including chromosome 9 orphons, were excluded from the earlier analysis of several hundred of the donors because counts were too low. Several of the top co-occurrence clusters appeared to be linked to parvovirus B19, influenza, CMV and Epstein-Barr virus, according to a later analysis. Compared with equally common non-associated chains, HLA-associated TCR beta chains in a later analysis were more clonally expanded and had lower generation probabilities. Most TCR sequences were seen in very few donors, while some public TCRs were found in many individuals. An earlier analysis of roughly 570 of the donors showed that most TCR beta V segments appeared in productive rearrangements either about 87% or about 30% of the time, which broadly matched IMGT annotations. A further reported finding was that TCR beta sequences accurately predicted the HLA-A and HLA-B alleles for most subjects in the first cohort. The presence/absence analyses assumed that sequencing depth was roughly uniform across donors, and that assumption may not be true. According to a later genetic analysis, donors in an Asian-associated ancestry cluster had fewer N-insertions in productive TCRs than the approximately 670-donor mean. In a later analysis, the rate of TCR association differed among HLA loci, with DRB1 alleles having the most associated TCRs and HLA-C alleles having the fewest. Cytomegalovirus status was reported to be diagnosed by the classifier with high specificity and sensitivity in both the original and validation cohorts. Some IMGT-functional V segments, including TRBV6-2 and TRBV6-3, could not be distinguished by the 87-base-pair reads and were therefore excluded. In a later analysis, most CMV-associated TCR beta chains were found to appear HLA-restricted, with HLA associations seemingly driven largely by CMV exposure. At a false discovery rate of 0.05, a later analysis linked about 17,000 TCR beta sequences to specific HLA alleles. The study gave a list of 150 to 200 TCR beta chains associated with cytomegalovirus. Correlated functional status among segregating V segments might reflect linkage disequilibrium, but an unknown experimental factor could not be ruled out. Only TCR beta chains were sequenced in this cohort, and the absence of alpha or paired-chain data limited detectable features. Because HLA typing was unavailable for some donors at each locus, only the typed subset was used in association tests. Assigning TCR associations to individual alleles was difficult when HLA alleles, especially DR and DQ, strongly co-occurred. Three of the identified cytomegalovirus-associated TCR beta chains were confirmed in vitro to be specific for cytomegalovirus antigens. The authors suggested that the approach could potentially be generalized to other disease states and immunological phenotypes. A later genetic analysis associated a missense DCLRE1C variant with V-gene and J-gene trimming of TCR beta chains, and an independent cohort replicated the association.

Cut back by 3 bases and 6 bases, the V and J ends lie 16 bases apart. The germline V gene provides CDR1 MGHRA and CDR2 YSYEKL. Measured from the cysteine to the phenylalanine, the CDR3 is 15 residues long. Just the 45-base CDR3 DNA is kept, in frame starting at base 1. Preparation of the library involved the immunoSEQ multiplex PCR assay. For the multiplex PCR, a mixture combining 60 forward primers for TCR Vbeta segments and 13 reverse primers for TCR Jbeta segments was used. The CDR3 region of rearranged TCR beta genes was amplified from genomic DNA by a multiplex PCR assay. The amplified TCR beta libraries were sequenced on the Illumina HiSeq System as 87-base-pair reads. In the paper's pipeline: In a later analysis, tens of millions of unique TCR beta chains were counted across the roughly 670 repertoires, and roughly 9.9 million of these chains were shared by at least two donors. Raw reads were error-corrected and collapsed into unique sequences with a nearest-neighbor algorithm that merged closely related sequences to remove PCR and sequencing errors. Alignment of CDR3 sequences to IMGT reference sequences was used to assign V, D and J gene segments. For a sequence to be retained, a match of at least six nucleotides to both a V gene segment and a J gene segment was required. Rearrangements were called productive when the CDR3 lacked stop codons and stayed in frame with V and J; all others were non-productive. Following IMGT convention, CDR3 was defined as the stretch from the second conserved V-encoded cysteine up to the conserved J-encoded phenylalanine. In an earlier analysis of just under 600 of the donors, sequences lacking an unambiguous match to a single V gene segment were excluded. An earlier analysis of 450 to 650 of the donors called V segments functional above 56.7% productive rearrangements and segregating when the between-donor standard deviation exceeded 5%. A statistical classification framework was built to diagnose cytomegalovirus status from the catalog of TCR beta chain sequences. A later analysis assigned V and J genes by comparing TCR nucleotide sequences with IMGT/GENE-DB human TR gene sequences. A later analysis assigned CDR3 sequences and most-parsimonious VDJ recombination scenarios with the TCRdist pipeline. In a later analysis, each TCR beta chain was defined by its CDR3 amino acid sequence together with its V-gene family, and reads without a unique V-gene family were excluded. To address suspected cross-contamination and a sequencing artifact, a later analysis removed around 600 highly shared, low-generation-probability nucleotide sequences. In a later analysis, a clonal expansion index was calculated for each public chain from normalized within-repertoire ranks of inferred template counts. Generation probabilities in a later analysis came from a VDJ recombination model fitted to out-of-frame rearrangements, and those results were checked against IGoR. In a later analysis, TCR-TCR, TCR-HLA and TCR-CMV co-occurrence was scored with hypergeometric tests, and a repertoire-size bias correction was applied to TCR pairs. False discovery rates were estimated in a later analysis by permuting HLA or CMV assignments 20 times. In a later analysis, co-occurring TCRs were grouped using DBSCAN, with TCRdist sequence similarity added in when clustering inside HLA-allele-positive subsets. For co-occurrence clustering, repertoires with fewer than 30,000 or more than 120,000 public chains were excluded, along with five or six repertoires with anomalous nucleotide sharing. TCRdb took this table from immuneACCESS and kept in-frame rearrangements with V and J called. Such tables lack part of the clones; where checked against another copy, unresolved V genes explain under half of the gap, and the rest is unexplained. V and J calls plus clone size are reproduced from that table; the DNA served to infer D and trimming. Present in this sample are 200,000 or so clones, around 83% of which were seen just once. The biggest ten clones account for around 6.3% of the sample.

In total, approximately 610 healthy bone marrow donors made up the cohort. Cohort members were all nominally healthy when sampled, although unrecorded immune exposures were likely present. The donor tested CMV seropositive and was one of the 289 seropositive cohort members. A peripheral blood sample was collected from each donor, and TCR beta sequencing was performed on peripheral blood mononuclear cells. Genomic DNA extraction from the blood cell samples was performed with the Qiagen DNeasy Blood Extraction Kit. A note on this clone: Its antigen remains undetermined. No base qualities exist here, and no much larger clone lies one base off it.

This sequence was found in a woman aged 45-65 years in good health and CMV-seropositive. Sequences were obtained from PBMCs. This receptor chain uses TRBV4-1 and TRBJ2-3; tentative D gene TRBD2, with 6 bases matching. Read as DNA, the sequence is TGCGCCAGCAGCCATACATTGGGAGGAGGGGATACGCAGTATTTT. The resulting protein is CASSHTLGGGDTQYF.